These 8 T cell receptor beta chains originate from one sample sequenced in a study of T cell responses to AZD1222 COVID-19 vaccine. TCRdb's table, derived via immunoSEQ multiplex PCR, lists solely in-frame clones and lacks some. The sample lists about 130,000 clones; around 84% were seen once. Sequencing used peripheral blood, obtained on day 0 of AZD1222 vaccination. These receptors all come from an adult in good health.

The chain recombines TRBV3-1 (or the pseudogene TRBV3-2) with TRBJ1-6; TRBD1 might be the D (5 bases). V dropped 2 bases and J dropped 0 bases, with 11 bases sitting between them. The CDR3 is 17 amino acids. Looked up from germline, CDR1 is LGHDT and CDR2 is YNNKEL (reference sequence). The CDR3 reads CASSQRGASSYNSPLHF. The CDR3 bases are TGTGCCAGCAGCCAAAGGGGTGCAAGCTCCTATAATTCACCCCTCCACTTT.

The table lists this clone with a few counts. The J gene is TRBJ1-1, the V gene TRBV6-6, with 7 positions matching TRBD1. Germline assignment: CDR1 MNHNY and CDR2 SVGAGI (reference sequence). The V and J ends lost 5 bases and 0 bases, in that order; junction bases with no gene match: 15. CDR3 size: 18 residues. CDR3 in amino acids: CASSRTGTEISLNTEAFF. The CDR3 coding sequence is TGTGCCAGCAGTCGGACCGGGACAGAGATTAGTTTGAACACTGAAGCTTTCTTT.

The CDR3: CASSSVLYEKLFF. In DNA, the CDR3 is TGTGCCAGCAGTTCCGTCCTCTATGAAAAACTGTTTTTT. The gene calls are TRBV12-3 or TRBV12-4 and TRBJ1-4; D unclear. The germline V and J ends were trimmed by 4 bases and 6 bases, with 9 bases remaining between them. The CDR3 contains 13 residues.

This clone was observed once. The V gene is TRBV18, the J gene TRBJ1-1; tentatively, D is TRBD1 (5 bases). Trimming took off 0 bases at V and 1 base at J, with 12 bases between the two ends. CDR1 KGHSH and CDR2 LQKENI come from the germline V gene. This CDR3 region has 16 residues. Here the CDR3 DNA reads TGTGCCAGCTCACCACCGGTCGGGGCCGGGAACACTGAAGCTTTCTTT. This sequence encodes CASSPPVGAGNTEAFF.

DNA for the CDR3: TGTGCCAGCAGCTTGGAAATCGTAAAGAACACTGAAGCTTTCTTT. Encoded protein: CASSLEIVKNTEAFF. V and J are TRBV5-8 and TRBJ1-1; D remains ambiguous. Looked up from germline, CDR1 is SGHTS and CDR2 is YDEGEE. Trimming left V 0 bases short and J 1 base short, with 10 bases between. The CDR3 is made up of 15 amino acids.

The chain recombines TRBV2 with TRBJ1-2; D is undetermined. The CDR3 covers 14 residues. In germline, CDR1 is SNHLY, CDR2 FYNNEI. The ends were cut back, 2 bases at V and 4 bases at J, with 11 bases in the middle. CDR3: CASSESGSGYGYTF. CDR3 coding DNA: TGTGCCAGCAGTGAAAGTGGAAGCGGCTATGGCTACACCTTC.

V gene TRBV5-1 combines with J gene TRBJ2-7, with 8 bases fitting TRBD1. The CDR3 has 13 residues. Losses at the gene ends were 4 bases for V and 3 bases for J; bases not matched to a gene: 3. Looked up from germline, CDR1 is SGHRS and CDR2 is YFSETQ. The CDR3 DNA is TGCGCCAGCAGCACCGGGACAGGCTACGAGCAGTACTTC. Encoded protein: CASSTGTGYEQYF. The entire variable domain, with the rest obtained from reference TRBV5-1 and TRBJ2-7, is as follows: KAGVTQTPRYLIKTRGQQVTLSCSPISGHRSVSWYQQTPGQGLQFLFEYFSETQRNKGNFPGRFSGRQFSNSRSEMNVSTLELGDSALYLCASSTGTGYEQYFGPGTRLTVT.

This chain connects TRBV3-1 (or the pseudogene TRBV3-2) to TRBJ2-3, with no clear D. Germline assignment: CDR1 LGHDT and CDR2 YNNKEL (reference sequence). The germline V and J ends were trimmed by 0 bases and 8 bases, with 18 bases remaining between them. The CDR3 runs 16 residues. CDR3 sequence (DNA): TGTGCCAGCAGCCAAGAATGGGCAGAGACGTATGGTACGCAGTATTTT. Encoded protein: CASSQEWAETYGTQYF.